This TCR beta chain came from a study of T cells after yellow fever vaccination. Findings and caveats of the study: Within FACS-sorted repertoires, abundant clonotypes contaminating from the bulk population could be present.

This CDR3 contains 14 residues. CDR1 is MNHEY and CDR2 is SMNVEV in the germline V gene (reference sequence). Trimming cost V 0 bases and J 3 bases; bases outside gene matches: 2. This clonotype has a count of ten or more. What it binds is unknown. A single record per CDR3 protein comes from TCRdb applying MiXCR to the 5' RACE reads. The profile shows 300,000 to 450,000 distinct CDR3 sequences, roughly 8.6% of them singletons. The clonotype originates from a man aged 18 to 30 who received the YFV17D yellow fever vaccine. The starting material was PBMCs, obtained about 41 days after the first yellow fever vaccination. The chain has TRBV27 and TRBJ2-7, with 7 bases matching TRBD1. This CDR3 reads CASSLSTGYYEQYF. Written as DNA, the CDR3 is TGTGCCAGCAGTTTATCGACAGGGTACTACGAGCAGTACTTC.